This T cell receptor beta chain comes out of a study of regulatory T cells in long-lasting Graves disease. Study outcomes and limitations: Possibly, accuracy suffered from the small sample size.

Libraries of TCR beta came from iRepertoire HTBI primers plus Arm-PCR of CDR3 regions. In the source study's methods: Among the samples, around 58 TRBV and some 15 TRBJ segments were identified. From the multiplex PCR reads, TCRdb called clonotypes with MiXCR, one entry per CDR3 protein. The V and J calls come from TCRdb's annotation, not from the publication. The data show over 650,000 distinct CDR3 sequences, 30% seen once. Concerning this clonotype: Its antigen is not identified.

Germline CDR1 and CDR2: SQVTM and ANQGSEA. V lost 2 bases to trimming and J lost 0 bases; unmatched junction nucleotides: 8. The CDR3 has 16 residues. Described time point: persistent/refractory GD, antithyroid drugs over 5 years with positive TRAb. Researchers made the TCR library from RNA that was extracted from PBMCs. Graves' disease diagnoses followed American Thyroid Association guidelines. Those enrolled as patients came out of an endocrinology department in Xi'an, China. This sample comprised peripheral blood mononuclear cells (PBMCs), obtained when the disease was refractory, from a patient treated with antithyroid drugs. The sequence derives from a female donor with Graves disease. This rearrangement joins TRBV29-1 to TRBJ2-7; TRBD1 aligns across 9 bases. Written as DNA, the CDR3 is TGCAGCGTTGAAATTTTGGGACAGGGTGGCTCCTACGAGCAGTACTTC. It is translated as CSVEILGQGGSYEQYF.